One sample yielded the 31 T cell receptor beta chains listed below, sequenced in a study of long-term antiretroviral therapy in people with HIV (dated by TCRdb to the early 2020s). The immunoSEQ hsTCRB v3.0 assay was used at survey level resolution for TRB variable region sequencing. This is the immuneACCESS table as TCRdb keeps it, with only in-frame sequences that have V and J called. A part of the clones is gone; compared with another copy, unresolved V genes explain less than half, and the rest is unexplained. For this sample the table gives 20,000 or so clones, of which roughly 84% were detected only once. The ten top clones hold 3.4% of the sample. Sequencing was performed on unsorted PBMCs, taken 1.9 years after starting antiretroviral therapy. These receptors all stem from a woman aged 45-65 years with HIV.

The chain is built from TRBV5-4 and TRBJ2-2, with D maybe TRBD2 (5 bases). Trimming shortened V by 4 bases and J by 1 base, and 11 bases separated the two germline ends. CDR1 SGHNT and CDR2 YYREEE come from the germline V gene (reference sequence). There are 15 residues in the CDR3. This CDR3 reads CASSPAGENTGELFF. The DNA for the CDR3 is TGTGCCAGCAGCCCCGCCGGGGAGAACACCGGGGAGCTGTTTTTT.

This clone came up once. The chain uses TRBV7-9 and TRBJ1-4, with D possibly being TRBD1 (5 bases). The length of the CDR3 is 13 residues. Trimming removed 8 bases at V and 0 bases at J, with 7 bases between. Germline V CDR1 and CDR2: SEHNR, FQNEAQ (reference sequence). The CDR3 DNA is TGTGCCAGCCGACAGCCAACTAATGAAAAACTGTTTTTT. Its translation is CASRQPTNEKLFF.

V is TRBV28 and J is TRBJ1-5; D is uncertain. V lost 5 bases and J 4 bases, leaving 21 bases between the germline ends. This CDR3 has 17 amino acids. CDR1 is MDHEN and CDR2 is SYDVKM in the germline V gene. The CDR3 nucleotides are TGTGCCAGCAGTACCCTTAAAACGCCTCGTGGAAATCAGCCCCAGCATTTT. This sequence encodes CASSTLKTPRGNQPQHF.

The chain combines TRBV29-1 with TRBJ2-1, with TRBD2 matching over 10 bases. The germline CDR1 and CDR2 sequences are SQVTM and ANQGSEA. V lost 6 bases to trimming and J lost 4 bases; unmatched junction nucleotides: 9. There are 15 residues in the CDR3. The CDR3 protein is CSVTLAGVSYNEQFF. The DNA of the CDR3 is TGCAGCGTGACTCTAGCGGGGGTTTCATACAATGAGCAGTTCTTC.

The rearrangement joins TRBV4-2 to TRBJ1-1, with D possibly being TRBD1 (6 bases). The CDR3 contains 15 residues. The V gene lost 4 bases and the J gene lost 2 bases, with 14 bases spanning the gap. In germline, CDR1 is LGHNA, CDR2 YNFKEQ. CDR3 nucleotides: TGTGCCAGCAGCCTATCCAGGGGACTAAACACTGAAGCTTTCTTT. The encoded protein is CASSLSRGLNTEAFF.

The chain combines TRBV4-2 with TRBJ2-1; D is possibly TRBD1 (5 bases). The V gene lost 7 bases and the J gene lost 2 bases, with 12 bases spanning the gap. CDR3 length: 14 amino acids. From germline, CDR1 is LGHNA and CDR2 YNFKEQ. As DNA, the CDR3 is TGTGCCAGCATGGGGCAGGGTCCCTACAATGAGCAGTTCTTC. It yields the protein CASMGQGPYNEQFF.

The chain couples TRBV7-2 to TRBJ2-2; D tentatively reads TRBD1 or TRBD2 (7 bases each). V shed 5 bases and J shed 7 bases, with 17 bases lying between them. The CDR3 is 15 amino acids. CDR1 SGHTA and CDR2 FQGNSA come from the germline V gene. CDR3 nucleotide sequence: TGTGCCAGCAGCCCGGGGAGGGGGCAGATCGGGGAGCTGTTTTTT. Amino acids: CASSPGRGQIGELFF.

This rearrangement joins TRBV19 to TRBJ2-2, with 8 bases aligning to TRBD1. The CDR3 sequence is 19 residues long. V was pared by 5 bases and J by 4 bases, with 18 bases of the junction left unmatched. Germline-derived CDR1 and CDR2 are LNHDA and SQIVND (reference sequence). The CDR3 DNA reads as TGTGCCAGTAGTGGACCGCGGACAGGGTCCCGTATCGGCACCGGGGAGCTGTTTTTT. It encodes CASSGPRTGSRIGTGELFF.

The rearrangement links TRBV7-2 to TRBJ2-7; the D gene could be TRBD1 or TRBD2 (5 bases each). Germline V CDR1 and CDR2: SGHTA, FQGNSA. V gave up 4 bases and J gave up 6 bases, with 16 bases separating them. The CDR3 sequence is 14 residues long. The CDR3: CASSSLGGGAEQYF. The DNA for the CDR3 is TGTGCCAGCAGCTCCCTCGGAGGTGGGGCCGAGCAGTACTTC.

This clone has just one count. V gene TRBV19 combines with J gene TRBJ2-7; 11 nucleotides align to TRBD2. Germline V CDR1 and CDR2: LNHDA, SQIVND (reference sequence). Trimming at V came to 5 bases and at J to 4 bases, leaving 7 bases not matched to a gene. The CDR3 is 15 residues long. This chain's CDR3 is CASSRLAGNHYEQYF. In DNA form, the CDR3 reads TGTGCCAGTAGTCGACTAGCGGGGAACCATTACGAGCAGTACTTC.

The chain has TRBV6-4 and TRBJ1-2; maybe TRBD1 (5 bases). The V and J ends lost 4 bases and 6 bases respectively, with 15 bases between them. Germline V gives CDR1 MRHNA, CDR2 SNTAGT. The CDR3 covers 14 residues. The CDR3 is CASSAGRGAHGYTF. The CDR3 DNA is TGTGCCAGCAGTGCGGGAAGGGGTGCCCATGGCTACACCTTC.

CDR3 amino acids: CASSGEGGYGYTF. As DNA, the CDR3 is TGTGCCAGCAGCGGGGAGGGGGGCTATGGCTACACCTTC. The gene calls are TRBV7-3 and TRBJ1-2; D perhaps matches TRBD1 (6 bases). The CDR3 is made up of 13 amino acids. Germline-derived CDR1 and CDR2 are SGHTA and FQGTGA. With 5 bases removed from V and 4 bases from J, the gap between germline ends came to 11 bases.

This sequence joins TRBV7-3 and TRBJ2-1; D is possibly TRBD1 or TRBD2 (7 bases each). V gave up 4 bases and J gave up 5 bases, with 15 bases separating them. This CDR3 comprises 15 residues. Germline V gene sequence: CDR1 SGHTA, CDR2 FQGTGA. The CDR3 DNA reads TGTGCCAGCAGCTCCAGGGGGGGGGAACACAATGAGCAGTTCTTC. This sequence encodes CASSSRGGEHNEQFF.

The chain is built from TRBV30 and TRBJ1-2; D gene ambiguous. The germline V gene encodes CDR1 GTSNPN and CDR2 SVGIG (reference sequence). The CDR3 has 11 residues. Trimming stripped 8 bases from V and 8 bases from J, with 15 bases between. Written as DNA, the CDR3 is TGTGCCAGATCAACCCTGGGGGGCTACACCTTC. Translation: CARSTLGGYTF. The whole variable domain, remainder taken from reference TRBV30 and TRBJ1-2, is SQTIHQWPATLVQPVGSPLSLECTVEGTSNPNLYWYRQAAGRGLQLLFYSVGIGQISSEVPQNLSASRPQDRQFILSSKKLLLSDSGFYLCARSTLGGYTFGSGTRLTVV.

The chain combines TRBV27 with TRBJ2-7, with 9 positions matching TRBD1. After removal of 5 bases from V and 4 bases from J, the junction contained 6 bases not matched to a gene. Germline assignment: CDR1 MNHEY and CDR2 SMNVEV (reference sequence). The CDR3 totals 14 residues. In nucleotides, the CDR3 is TGTGCCAGCAGTCGGGGACAGGGTTATTACGAGCAGTACTTC. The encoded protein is CASSRGQGYYEQYF.

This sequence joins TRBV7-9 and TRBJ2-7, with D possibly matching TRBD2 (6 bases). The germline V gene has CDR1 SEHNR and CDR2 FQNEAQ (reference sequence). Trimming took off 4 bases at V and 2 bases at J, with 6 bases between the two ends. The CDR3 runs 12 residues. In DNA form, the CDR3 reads TGTGCCAGCAGCTCGGGGGCCTACGAGCAGTACTTC. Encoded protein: CASSSGAYEQYF.

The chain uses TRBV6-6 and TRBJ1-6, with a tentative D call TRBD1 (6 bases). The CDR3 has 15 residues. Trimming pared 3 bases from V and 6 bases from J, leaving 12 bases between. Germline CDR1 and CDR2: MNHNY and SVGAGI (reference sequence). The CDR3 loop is CASSYEGHINSPLHF. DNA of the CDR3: TGTGCCAGCAGTTATGAGGGACACATTAATTCACCCCTCCACTTT.

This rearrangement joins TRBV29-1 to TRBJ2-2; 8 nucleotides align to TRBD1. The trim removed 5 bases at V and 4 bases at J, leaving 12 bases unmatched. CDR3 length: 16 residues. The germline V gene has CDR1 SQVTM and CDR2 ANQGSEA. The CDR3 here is CSVPNPDRGGTGELFF. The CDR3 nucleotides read TGCAGCGTTCCCAACCCCGACAGGGGAGGCACCGGGGAGCTGTTTTTT.

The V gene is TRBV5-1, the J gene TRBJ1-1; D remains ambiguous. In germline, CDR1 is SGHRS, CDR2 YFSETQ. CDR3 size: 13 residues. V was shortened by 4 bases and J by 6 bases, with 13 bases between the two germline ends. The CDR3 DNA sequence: TGCGCCAGCAGCGGAACCCTTGGGGCTGAAGCTTTCTTT. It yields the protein CASSGTLGAEAFF.

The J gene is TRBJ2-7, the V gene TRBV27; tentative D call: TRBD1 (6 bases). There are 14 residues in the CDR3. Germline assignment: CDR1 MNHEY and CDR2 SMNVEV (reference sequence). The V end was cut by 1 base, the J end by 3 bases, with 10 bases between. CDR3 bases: TGTGCCAGCAGTTTATTGGGGGCGGACTACGAGCAGTACTTC. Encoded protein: CASSLLGADYEQYF.

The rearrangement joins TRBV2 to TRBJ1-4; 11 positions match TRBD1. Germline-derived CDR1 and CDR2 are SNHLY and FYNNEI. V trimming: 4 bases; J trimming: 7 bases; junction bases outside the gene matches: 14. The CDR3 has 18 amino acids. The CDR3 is CASSVGSWTGGESEKLFF. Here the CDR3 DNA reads TGTGCCAGCAGTGTGGGATCGTGGACAGGGGGCGAGAGTGAAAAACTGTTTTTT.

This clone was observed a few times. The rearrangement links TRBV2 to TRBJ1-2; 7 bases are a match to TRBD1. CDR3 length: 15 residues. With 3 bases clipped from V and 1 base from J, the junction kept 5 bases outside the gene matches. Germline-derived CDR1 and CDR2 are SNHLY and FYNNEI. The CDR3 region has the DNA TGTGCCAGCAGTGACAGGGGGACGTTTAACTATGGCTACACCTTC. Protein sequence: CASSDRGTFNYGYTF.

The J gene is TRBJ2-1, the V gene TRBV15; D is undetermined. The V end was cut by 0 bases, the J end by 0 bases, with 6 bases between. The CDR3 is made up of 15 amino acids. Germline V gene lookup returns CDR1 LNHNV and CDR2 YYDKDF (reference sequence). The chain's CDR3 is CATSRDLPSYNEQFF. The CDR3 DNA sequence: TGTGCCACCAGCAGAGACCTACCCTCCTACAATGAGCAGTTCTTC.

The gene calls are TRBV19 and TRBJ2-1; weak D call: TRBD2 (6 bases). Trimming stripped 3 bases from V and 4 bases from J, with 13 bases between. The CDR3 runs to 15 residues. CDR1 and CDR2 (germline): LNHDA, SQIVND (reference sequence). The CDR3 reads CASSMTRDSYNEQFF. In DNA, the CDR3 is TGTGCCAGTAGTATGACCCGGGACTCTTACAATGAGCAGTTCTTC.

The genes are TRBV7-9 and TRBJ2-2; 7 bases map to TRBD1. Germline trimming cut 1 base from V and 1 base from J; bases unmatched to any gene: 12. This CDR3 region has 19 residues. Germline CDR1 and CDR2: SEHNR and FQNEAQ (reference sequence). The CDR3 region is CASSLVLLRDRQNTGELFF. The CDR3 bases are TGTGCCAGCAGCTTAGTTTTACTAAGGGACAGACAGAACACCGGGGAGCTGTTTTTT.

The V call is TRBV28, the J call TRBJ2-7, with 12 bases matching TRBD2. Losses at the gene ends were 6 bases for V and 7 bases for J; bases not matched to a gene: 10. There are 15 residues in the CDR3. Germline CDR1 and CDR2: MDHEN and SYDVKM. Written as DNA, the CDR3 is TGTGCCAGCAGCGGGGCTAGCGGGGGGGCTTGGGAGCAGTACTTC. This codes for CASSGASGGAWEQYF.

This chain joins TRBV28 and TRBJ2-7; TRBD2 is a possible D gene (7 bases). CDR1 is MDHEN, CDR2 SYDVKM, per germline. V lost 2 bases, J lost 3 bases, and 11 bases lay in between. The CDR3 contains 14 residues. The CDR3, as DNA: TGTGCCAGCAGTTTAGGGGGGGCGATCTACGAGCAGTACTTC. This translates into CASSLGGAIYEQYF.

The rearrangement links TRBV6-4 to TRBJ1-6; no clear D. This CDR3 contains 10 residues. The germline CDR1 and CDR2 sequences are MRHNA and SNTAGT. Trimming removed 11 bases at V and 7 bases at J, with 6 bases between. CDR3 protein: CAGPNSPLHF. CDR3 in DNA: TGTGCCGGGCCGAATTCACCCCTCCACTTT.

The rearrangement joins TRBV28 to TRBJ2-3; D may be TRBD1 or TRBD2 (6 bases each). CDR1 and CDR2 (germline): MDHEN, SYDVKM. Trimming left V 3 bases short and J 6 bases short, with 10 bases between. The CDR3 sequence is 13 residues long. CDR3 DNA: TGTGCCAGCAGTTTGAGGGGGGTGGATACGCAGTATTTT. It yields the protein CASSLRGVDTQYF.

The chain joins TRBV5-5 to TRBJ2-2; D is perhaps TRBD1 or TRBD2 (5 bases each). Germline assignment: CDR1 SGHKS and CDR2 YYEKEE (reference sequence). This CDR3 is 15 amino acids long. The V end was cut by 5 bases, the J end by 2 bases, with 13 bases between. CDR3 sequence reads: CASRLGRSNTGELFF. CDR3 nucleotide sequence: TGTGCCAGCAGACTGGGACGGTCCAACACCGGGGAGCTGTTTTTT.

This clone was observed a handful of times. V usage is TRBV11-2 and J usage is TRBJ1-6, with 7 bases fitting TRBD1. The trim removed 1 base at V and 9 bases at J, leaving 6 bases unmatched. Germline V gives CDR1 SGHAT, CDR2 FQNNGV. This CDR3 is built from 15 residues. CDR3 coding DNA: TGTGCCAGCAGCTTAGCAGGGGGTTTGGGTTCACCCCTCCACTTT. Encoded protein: CASSLAGGLGSPLHF.